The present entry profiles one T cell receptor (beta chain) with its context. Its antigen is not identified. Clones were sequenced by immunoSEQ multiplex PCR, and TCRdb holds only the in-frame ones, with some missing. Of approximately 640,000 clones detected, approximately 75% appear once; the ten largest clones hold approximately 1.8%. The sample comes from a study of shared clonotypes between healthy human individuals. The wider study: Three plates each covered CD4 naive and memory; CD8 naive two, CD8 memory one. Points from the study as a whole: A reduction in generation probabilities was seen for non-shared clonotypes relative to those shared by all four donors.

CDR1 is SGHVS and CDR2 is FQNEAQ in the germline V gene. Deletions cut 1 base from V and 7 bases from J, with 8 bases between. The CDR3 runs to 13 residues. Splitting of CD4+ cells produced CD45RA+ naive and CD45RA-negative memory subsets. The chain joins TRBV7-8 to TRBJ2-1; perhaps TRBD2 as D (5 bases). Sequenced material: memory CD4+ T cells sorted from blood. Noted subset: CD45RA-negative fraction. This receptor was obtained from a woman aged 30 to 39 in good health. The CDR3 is CASSLEEVNEQFF. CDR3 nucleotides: TGTGCCAGCAGCTTAGAGGAGGTGAATGAGCAGTTCTTC. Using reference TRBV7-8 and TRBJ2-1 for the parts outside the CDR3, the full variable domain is GAGVSQSPRYKVAKRGQDVALRCDPISGHVSLFWYQQALGQGPEFLTYFQNEAQLDKSGLPSDRFFAERPEGSVSTLKIQRTQQEDSAVYLCASSLEEVNEQFFGPGTRLTVL.